Shown below are 25 T cell receptor beta chains from a single sample sequenced in a study of blood T cells in healthy people across ages. Then a second PCR, running about 6 to 11 cycles, was carried out with a sample-barcoded 5' primer and a J-beta primer mix. TCRdb processed the 5' RACE reads anew with MiXCR; each CDR3 protein has one entry. The data contain roughly 1.4 million distinct CDR3 sequences, 59% of them seen just once; the ten biggest clones take up more than 6%. The sequenced sample was blood. Source of these receptors: a man aged 18 to 29 in good health.

The genes are TRBV10-3 and TRBJ2-1; a possible D gene is TRBD2 (6 bases). Germline-derived CDR1 and CDR2 are ENHRY and SYGVKD. This CDR3 is built from 15 residues. Between the trimmed V and J ends, which lost 10 bases and 0 bases, there was a span of 16 bases. CDR3 sequence: CATGLVGSSYNEQFF. In nucleotides, the CDR3 is TGTGCCACGGGACTGGTGGGGAGCTCCTACAATGAGCAGTTCTTC.

A few counts support this clonotype. The V and J genes are TRBV27 and TRBJ2-5; 11 bases map to TRBD2. The J call may be wrong; the DNA end is better matched by TRBJ2-7. The CDR3 length is 14 residues. CDR1 and CDR2 from the germline V gene are MNHEY and SMNVEV (reference sequence). The CDR3 loop is CASKLAGGSHEQYF. In DNA, the CDR3 is TGTGCCAGCAAGCTAGCGGGAGGATCCCACGAGCAGTACTTC.

This clonotype was counted only a few times. This chain connects TRBV25-1 to TRBJ2-1, with D perhaps given as TRBD1 or TRBD2 (5 bases each). The germline CDR1 and CDR2 sequences are MGHDK and SYGVNS. Trimming removed 4 bases from V and 7 bases from J, with 20 bases in between. The CDR3 has 16 amino acids. DNA for the CDR3: TGTGCCAGCAGTGGTTGGAACTCCCGGGGCGGTAATGAGCAGTTCTTC. It translates to CASSGWNSRGGNEQFF.

This clonotype was observed once. V and J are TRBV5-1 and TRBJ2-1; 7 bases fit TRBD2. Near its end, the DNA agrees better with TRBJ2-7, so the J call may be wrong. The germline V gene encodes CDR1 SGHRS and CDR2 YFSETQ. The CDR3 has 20 residues. CDR3 sequence reads: CASTGGTGTKRTSSYNEQYF. CDR3 bases: TGCGCCAGCACCGGAGGAACCGGGACTAAGAGAACGAGCTCCTACAATGAGCAGTACTTC.

The gene calls are TRBV5-1 and TRBJ2-7, with D maybe TRBD2 (6 bases). The CDR3 totals 14 residues. The germline V gene encodes CDR1 SGHRS and CDR2 YFSETQ. V shed 0 bases and J shed 5 bases, with 12 bases lying between them. The CDR3 loop is CASSLARPSDEQYF. CDR3 nucleotide sequence: TGCGCCAGCAGCTTGGCCCGCCCTAGCGACGAGCAGTACTTC.

The chain links TRBV7-9 to TRBJ2-1; 7 nucleotides line up with TRBD2. The DNA end is a closer match to TRBJ2-7, so the J assignment may be wrong. This CDR3 is built from 13 residues. Per germline, CDR1 SEHNR and CDR2 FQNEAQ (reference sequence). The CDR3 nucleotides are TGTGCCAGCAGCTTAGCGCGGGGGTTAGAGCAGTACTTC. Its protein product is CASSLARGLEQYF.

The chain uses TRBV4-1 and TRBJ2-7, with 12 bases fitting TRBD2. V shed 0 bases, J shed 4 bases, and the junction held 1 base outside the gene matches. The germline V gene encodes CDR1 MGHRA and CDR2 YSYEKL. This CDR3 is built from 15 residues. The CDR3 here is CASSQDTSGRYEQYF. In DNA form, the CDR3 reads TGCGCCAGCAGCCAAGATACTAGCGGGAGGTACGAGCAGTACTTC.

A few counts support this clonotype. V usage is TRBV29-1 and J usage is TRBJ2-7; TRBD1 matches at 7 bases. The CDR3 has 14 amino acids. Germline V lookup: CDR1 SQVTM, CDR2 ANQGSEA. J gave up 3 bases and V 4 bases, and 9 bases lay outside the gene matches. In DNA, the CDR3 is TGCAGCGTTGTAGAACAGGGGAGAAGCTACGAGCAGTACTTC. Protein: CSVVEQGRSYEQYF.

This clonotype was counted between two and nine times. The V gene is TRBV4-3, the J gene TRBJ2-4; TRBD2 might be the D (5 bases). The CDR3 is made up of 13 amino acids. Germline V CDR1 and CDR2: LGHNA, YSLEER. V was cut by 3 bases and J by 6 bases, with 9 bases left in between. The CDR3 sequence is CASSHGGSNIQYF. DNA for the CDR3: TGCGCCAGCAGCCACGGAGGCTCAAACATTCAGTACTTC.

The chain recombines TRBV3-1 with TRBJ1-1; tentative D call: TRBD1 (6 bases). The V end lost 7 bases, the J end lost 0 bases, and 12 bases lay between the germline ends. This CDR3 is 14 amino acids long. Germline V gene data show CDR1 as LGHDT and CDR2 as YNNKEL (reference sequence). CDR3: CASNSGELNTEAFF. The DNA of the CDR3 is TGTGCCAGCAACTCAGGGGAATTGAACACTGAAGCTTTCTTT. The complete variable domain, with remaining parts taken from reference TRBV3-1 and TRBJ1-1, reads DTAVSQTPKYLVTQMGNDKSIKCEQNLGHDTMYWYKQDSKKFLKIMFSYNNKELIINETVPNRFSPKSPDKAHLNLHINSLELGDSAVYFCASNSGELNTEAFFGQGTRLTVV.

V gene TRBV12-3 or TRBV12-4 combines with J gene TRBJ1-2; D not resolved. The CDR3 is made up of 15 amino acids. V was trimmed by 5 bases and J by 4 bases, leaving 17 bases between them. The CDR3 region has the DNA TGTGCCAGCAGTCCGCTTGGAGGGTTTGGCTATGGCTACACCTTC. Residues: CASSPLGGFGYGYTF.

This clonotype showed up just once. The chain has TRBV5-1 and TRBJ2-3; D is uncertain. The CDR3 runs 15 residues. In germline, CDR1 is SGHRS, CDR2 YFSETQ. Trimming removed 0 bases at V and 0 bases at J, with 8 bases between. The DNA of the CDR3 is TGCGCCAGCAGCTTGGACCAGGCGAGCACAGATACGCAGTATTTT. It encodes CASSLDQASTDTQYF.

The chain is built from TRBV12-3 or TRBV12-4 and TRBJ1-5, with a possible D match to TRBD1 (6 bases). CDR3 length: 15 residues. V was pared by 5 bases and J by 4 bases, with 15 bases between. This chain's CDR3 is CASSTTGGGNQPQHF. In DNA form, the CDR3 reads TGTGCCAGCAGTACCACCGGGGGCGGGAATCAGCCCCAGCATTTT.

This chain connects TRBV6-5 to TRBJ1-1, with D possibly matching TRBD1 (6 bases). V lost 5 bases and J 8 bases, leaving 12 bases between the germline ends. Germline V lookup: CDR1 MNHEY, CDR2 SVGAGI. CDR3 length: 12 residues. The CDR3 sequence is CASSTGTGEAFF. The DNA of the CDR3 is TGTGCCAGCAGTACAGGGACTGGCGAAGCTTTCTTT.

This clonotype was picked up a small number of times. The chain couples TRBV4-1 to TRBJ2-7; 10 bases line up with TRBD2. The CDR3 is 17 amino acids. Trimming took 4 bases from V and 3 from J; bases not matched to a gene: 12. CDR1 is MGHRA, CDR2 YSYEKL, per germline. This CDR3 is CASSPTSAGGTFYEQYF. DNA for the CDR3: TGCGCCAGCAGCCCCACTTCAGCGGGGGGGACCTTCTACGAGCAGTACTTC.

The chain employs TRBV20-1 and TRBJ1-1; TRBD1 matches at 10 bases. The CDR3 totals 14 residues. Germline assignment: CDR1 DFQATT and CDR2 SNEGSKA (reference sequence). V lost 6 bases, J lost 1 base, and 5 bases stayed unmatched. CDR3 sequence (DNA): TGCAGTGCCCCGACAGGGGGCAGGAACACTGAAGCTTTCTTT. Translation gives CSAPTGGRNTEAFF.

The chain joins TRBV10-3 to TRBJ2-7, with 7 bases fitting TRBD2. Per the germline V gene, CDR1 is ENHRY and CDR2 is SYGVKD. J was trimmed by 12 bases and V by 5 bases; bases with no gene match: 25. This CDR3 is 17 amino acids long. DNA of the CDR3: TGTGCCATCAGTAAGACAGAGGGAGGGATAGCCAAAAACATTCGGTACTTC. This codes for CAISKTEGGIAKNIRYF.

The chain joins TRBV6-5 to TRBJ1-3; D is uncertain. The V gene lost 3 bases and the J gene lost 0 bases, with 6 bases spanning the gap. This CDR3 is 14 amino acids long. CDR1 and CDR2 (germline): MNHEY, SVGAGI. Written as DNA, the CDR3 is TGTGCCAGCAGTTATGACAACTCTGGAAACACCATATATTTT. This translates into CASSYDNSGNTIYF.

This chain joins TRBV20-1 and TRBJ2-5; TRBD2 aligns across 8 bases. The CDR3 has 13 residues. Germline V lookup: CDR1 DFQATT, CDR2 SNEGSKA (reference sequence). The junction had 5 bases not matched to a gene; V was cut back by 3 bases and J by 5 bases. Written as DNA, the CDR3 is TGCAGTGCTAGGCCGACTAGCGCGGAGACCCAGTACTTC. Translation gives CSARPTSAETQYF.

The chain couples TRBV4-1 to TRBJ1-2; unclear D gene. Germline-derived CDR1 and CDR2 are MGHRA and YSYEKL. V was clipped by 3 bases and J by 7 bases, with 18 bases between them. CDR3 size: 15 residues. CDR3 in DNA: TGCGCCAGCAGCCAGGAGCTGGGCGGTCGTCTTGGCTACACCTTC. This encodes CASSQELGGRLGYTF.

About this clonotype itself: A read error may explain this, as a much larger clone is one base away. The chain joins TRBV6-2 or TRBV6-3 to TRBJ2-7; D gene ambiguous. Trimming left V 2 bases short and J 2 bases short, with 1 base between. CDR1 and CDR2 from the germline V gene are MNHEY and SVGEGT. The CDR3 is 11 amino acids. CDR3 loop: CASSYPYEQYF. The CDR3 DNA is TGTGCCAGCAGTTACCCCTACGAGCAGTACTTC.

The rearrangement uses TRBV27 and TRBJ2-4; a possible D gene is TRBD1 (6 bases). The J call could be wrong; TRBJ2-7 is a better fit for the DNA end. In germline, CDR1 is MNHEY, CDR2 SMNVEV (reference sequence). CDR3 size: 17 residues. DNA of the CDR3: TGTGCCAGCAGTCTCCCTCGGACAGAACACAGAGCCTACGAGCAGTACTTC. As protein: CASSLPRTEHRAYEQYF.

The rearrangement joins TRBV9 to TRBJ2-1; 8 bases line up with TRBD1. V trimming: 1 base; J trimming: 2 bases; junction bases outside the gene matches: 5. CDR1 and CDR2 from the germline V gene are SGDLS and YYNGEE. CDR3 length: 16 amino acids. CDR3 sequence: CASSVRDRSAYNEQFF. The CDR3 DNA reads TGTGCCAGCAGCGTAAGGGACAGGTCCGCCTACAATGAGCAGTTCTTC.

This sequence joins TRBV7-2 and TRBJ2-1, with D possibly TRBD1 on 6 matching bases. The CDR3 is 18 residues long. The V end lost 7 bases, the J end lost 1 base, and 23 bases lay between the germline ends. Germline CDR1 SGHTA, CDR2 FQGNSA. CDR3: CASTTGQTNYLSYNEQFF. As DNA, the CDR3 is TGTGCCAGCACCACCGGACAGACGAATTATTTATCCTACAATGAGCAGTTCTTC.

This clonotype appeared once. The J gene is TRBJ2-3, the V gene TRBV28; D remains ambiguous. Germline-derived CDR1 and CDR2 are MDHEN and SYDVKM. Trimming pared 10 bases from V and 3 bases from J, leaving 14 bases between. The CDR3 length is 13 residues. CDR3 sequence (DNA): TGTGCCATCAAGGGAACGAGGACAGATACGCAGTATTTT. Protein sequence: CAIKGTRTDTQYF.